This T cell receptor beta chain appears in the sequencing data of a study of T cell responses to AZD1222 COVID-19 vaccine. General observations from the study: Breadth and depth of Spike-specific TCRs rose after two AZD1222 doses. The study identified only five or six AZD1222 recipients as seropositive at baseline. All repertoire sampling was performed exclusively after the peak T cell response.

Profiling relied on immunoSEQ multiplex PCR, and the TCRdb table lists in-frame clones only, not all of them. The sample records about 130,000 clones, around 84% being singletons. A remark on this clone: The antigen is not known.

Trimming removed 5 bases from V and 8 bases from J, with 18 bases in between. The CDR3 loop spans 14 amino acids. From germline, CDR1 is SGHTA and CDR2 FQGNSA. This specimen consisted of peripheral blood, obtained on day 0 of AZD1222 vaccination. This TCR was sampled from an adult in good health. The rearrangement links TRBV7-2 to TRBJ1-1; perhaps TRBD1 as D (5 bases). The CDR3 reads CASSPPTDPIEAFF. CDR3 in DNA: TGTGCCAGCAGCCCACCGACAGACCCTATCGAAGCTTTCTTT.